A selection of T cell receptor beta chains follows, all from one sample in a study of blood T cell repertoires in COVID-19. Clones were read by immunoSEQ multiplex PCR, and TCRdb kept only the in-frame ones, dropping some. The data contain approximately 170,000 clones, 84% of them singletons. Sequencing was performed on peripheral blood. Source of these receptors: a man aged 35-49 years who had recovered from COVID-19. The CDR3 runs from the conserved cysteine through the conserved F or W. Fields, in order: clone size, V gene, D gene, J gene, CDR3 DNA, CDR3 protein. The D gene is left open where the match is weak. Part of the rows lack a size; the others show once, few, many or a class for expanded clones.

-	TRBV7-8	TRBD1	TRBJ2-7	TGTGCCAGCAGCTTAATGAGGGGGCTTGGCGAGCAGTACTTC	CASSLMRGLGEQYF
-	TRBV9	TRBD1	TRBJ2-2	TGTGCCAGCGGGGGACAGCCGAACACCGGGGAGCTGTTTTTT	CASGGQPNTGELFF
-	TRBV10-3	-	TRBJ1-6	TGTGCCATCTCTCACGGAGGATTTGGGTCACCCCTCCACTTT	CAISHGGFGSPLHF
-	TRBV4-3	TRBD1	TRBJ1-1	TGCGCCAGCAGCCAGACAACAGGGGGCCTCACTGAAGCTTTCTTT	CASSQTTGGLTEAFF
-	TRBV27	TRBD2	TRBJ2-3	TGTGCCAGCAGTACTAGCGGGGGGCTTGTAGATACGCAGTATTTT	CASSTSGGLVDTQYF
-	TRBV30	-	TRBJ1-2	TGTGCCTGGAGTGAAACAGGCGCCTATGGCTACACCTTC	CAWSETGAYGYTF
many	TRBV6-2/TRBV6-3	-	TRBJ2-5	TGTGCCAGCAGTCCGACAGAGGTGGGGACCCAGTACTTC	CASSPTEVGTQYF
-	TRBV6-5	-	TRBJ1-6	TGTGCCAGCAGGCAGGGTCTATCGTCACCCCTCCACTTT	CASRQGLSSPLHF
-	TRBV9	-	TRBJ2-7	TGTGCCAGCAGCGTACAGGGGTTTTACGAGCAGTACTTC	CASSVQGFYEQYF
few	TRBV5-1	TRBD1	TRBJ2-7	TGCGCCAGCAGCACCTTACAGGGGACCTACGAGCAGTACTTC	CASSTLQGTYEQYF
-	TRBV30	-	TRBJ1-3	TGTGCCTGGAGTGCCGGCTCTGGAAACACCATATATTTT	CAWSAGSGNTIYF
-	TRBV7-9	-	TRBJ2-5	TGTGCCAGCAGCTTAAAGCGCGGAACCCAAGAGACCCAGTACTTC	CASSLKRGTQETQYF
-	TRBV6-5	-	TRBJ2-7	TGTGCCAGCAGCCCCGGAGGGGCCCCCTACGAGCAGTACTTC	CASSPGGAPYEQYF
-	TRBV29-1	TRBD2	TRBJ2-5	TGCAGCGTTAATGGCGGGGGGGAGTACCAAGAGACCCAGTACTTC	CSVNGGGEYQETQYF
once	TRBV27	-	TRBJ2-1	TGTGCCAGCAGTTTACGGGCGGGGGCCCTCAATGAGCAGTTCTTC	CASSLRAGALNEQFF
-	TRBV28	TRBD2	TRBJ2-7	TGTGCCAGCAGCCACGGGAGTAGCGGGGCCTCCTACGAGCAGTACTTC	CASSHGSSGASYEQYF
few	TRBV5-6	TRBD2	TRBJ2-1	TGTGCCAGCAGCTGGGGAGGCGGGACTAGCGGCGATGAGCAGTTCTTC	CASSWGGGTSGDEQFF
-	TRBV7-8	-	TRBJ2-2	TGTGCCAGCAGCTTAGTCGACACCGGGGAGCTGTTTTTT	CASSLVDTGELFF
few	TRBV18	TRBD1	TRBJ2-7	TGTGCCAGCTCACCAAGGGGACAGGGGTCTTACGAGCAGTACTTC	CASSPRGQGSYEQYF
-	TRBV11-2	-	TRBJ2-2	TGTGCCAGCAGCCCAGAACCTTCAGGGGGGATCGGGGAGCTGTTTTTT	CASSPEPSGGIGELFF
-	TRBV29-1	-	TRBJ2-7	TGCAGCGGGGGAGGAGGCTCGACCTACGAGCAGTACTTC	CSGGGGSTYEQYF
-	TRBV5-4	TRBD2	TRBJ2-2	TGTGCCAGCAGCGCCGGACTAGCAAATACCGGGGAGCTGTTTTTT	CASSAGLANTGELFF
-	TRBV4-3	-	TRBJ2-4	TGCGCCAGCAGCCAAGACAAAGCCAAAAACATTCAGTACTTC	CASSQDKAKNIQYF
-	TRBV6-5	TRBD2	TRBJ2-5	TGTGCCAGCAGTTACGGACTAGCACCGCGGCCAGAGACCCAGTACTTC	CASSYGLAPRPETQYF
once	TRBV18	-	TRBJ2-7	TGTGCCAGCTCACCAGACAGAAACTACGAGCAGTACTTC	CASSPDRNYEQYF
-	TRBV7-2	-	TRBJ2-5	TGTGCCAGCAGCTCCTGGGCCAGGGGAGAGACCCAGTACTTC	CASSSWARGETQYF
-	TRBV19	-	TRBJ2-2	TGTGCCAGTAGTCTTACAGGAAACACCGGGGAGCTGTTTTTT	CASSLTGNTGELFF
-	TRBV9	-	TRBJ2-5	TGTGCCAGCAGCGTAGTGGGGGCTGGGGAGACCCAGTACTTC	CASSVVGAGETQYF
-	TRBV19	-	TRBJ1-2	TGTGCCAGTAGTATAGATTGGGTCCGAGGATATGGCTACACCTTC	CASSIDWVRGYGYTF
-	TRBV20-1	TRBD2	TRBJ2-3	TGCAGTGCTAGTCTAGCGGGCACAGATACGCAGTATTTT	CSASLAGTDTQYF
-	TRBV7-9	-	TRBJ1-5	TGTGCCAGCAGCGCTCATGGGGGGGGCGGCAATCAGCCCCAGCATTTT	CASSAHGGGGNQPQHF
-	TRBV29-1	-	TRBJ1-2	TGCAGCCATATAACAGGGAAGGGTGGCTACACCTTC	CSHITGKGGYTF
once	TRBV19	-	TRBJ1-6	TGTGCCAGTAGTACCGTAGGACATAGTTTCTCACCCCTCCACTTT	CASSTVGHSFSPLHF
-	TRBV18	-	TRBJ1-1	TGTGCCAGCTCACCACCGGCGCAGGGGGAAGCTTTCTTT	CASSPPAQGEAFF
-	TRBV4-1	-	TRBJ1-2	TGCGCCAGCAGCCCGGACAAGTACTATGGCTACACCTTC	CASSPDKYYGYTF
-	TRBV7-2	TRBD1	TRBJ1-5	TGTGCCAGCAGCTCAGGGGGTCGTCAGCCCCAGCATTTT	CASSSGGRQPQHF
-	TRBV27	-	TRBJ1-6	TGTGCCAGCAGGGGCAATTCACCCCTCCACTTT	CASRGNSPLHF
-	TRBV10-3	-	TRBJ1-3	TGTGCCACCGAGGACTCTAAAACTGGAAACACCATATATTTT	CATEDSKTGNTIYF
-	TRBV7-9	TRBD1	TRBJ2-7	TGTGCCAGCAGCTTGGGGGACAGGGACGAGCAGTACTTC	CASSLGDRDEQYF
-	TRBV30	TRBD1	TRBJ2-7	TGTGCCTGGAGGAAGTGGCAGGGGGCCTCCTACGAGCAGTACTTC	CAWRKWQGASYEQYF
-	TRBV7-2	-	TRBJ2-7	TGTGCCAGCAGCTCAATGACAGTTTCCTACGAGCAGTACTTC	CASSSMTVSYEQYF